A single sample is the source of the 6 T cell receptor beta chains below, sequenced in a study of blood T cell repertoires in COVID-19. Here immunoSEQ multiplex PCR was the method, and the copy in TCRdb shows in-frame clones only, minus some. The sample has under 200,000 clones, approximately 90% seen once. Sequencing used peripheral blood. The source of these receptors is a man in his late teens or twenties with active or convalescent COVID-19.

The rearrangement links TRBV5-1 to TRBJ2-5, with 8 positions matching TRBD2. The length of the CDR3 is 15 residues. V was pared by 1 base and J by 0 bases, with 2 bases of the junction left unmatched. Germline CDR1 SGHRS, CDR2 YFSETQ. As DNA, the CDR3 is TGCGCCAGCAGCTTGCGCGGGGGGTACCAAGAGACCCAGTACTTC. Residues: CASSLRGGYQETQYF.

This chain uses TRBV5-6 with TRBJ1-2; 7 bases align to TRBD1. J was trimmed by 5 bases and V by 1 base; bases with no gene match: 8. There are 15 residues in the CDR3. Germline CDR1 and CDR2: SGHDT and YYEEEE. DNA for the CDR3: TGTGCCAGCAGCTTGATGACGCAGGGGGGTTATGGCTACACCTTC. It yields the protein CASSLMTQGGYGYTF.

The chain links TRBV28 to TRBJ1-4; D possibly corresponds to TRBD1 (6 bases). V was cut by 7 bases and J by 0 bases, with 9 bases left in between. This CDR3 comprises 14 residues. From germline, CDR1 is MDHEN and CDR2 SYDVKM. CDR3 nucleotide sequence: TGTGCCAGCAACAGACAGGCAACTAATGAAAAACTGTTTTTT. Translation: CASNRQATNEKLFF.

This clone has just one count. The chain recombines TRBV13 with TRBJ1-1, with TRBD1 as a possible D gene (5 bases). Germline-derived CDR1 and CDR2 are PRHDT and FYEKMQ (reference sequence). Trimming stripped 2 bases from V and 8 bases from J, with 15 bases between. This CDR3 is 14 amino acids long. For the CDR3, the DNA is TGTGCCAGCAGCTTACTAGGGGAGGCTGCCGAAGCTTTCTTT. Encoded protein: CASSLLGEAAEAFF.

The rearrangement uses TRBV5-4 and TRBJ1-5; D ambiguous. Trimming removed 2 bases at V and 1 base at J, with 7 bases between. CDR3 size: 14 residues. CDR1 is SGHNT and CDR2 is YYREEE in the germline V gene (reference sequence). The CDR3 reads CASSLMGSNQPQHF. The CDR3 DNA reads TGTGCCAGCAGCTTAATGGGCAGCAATCAGCCCCAGCATTTT.

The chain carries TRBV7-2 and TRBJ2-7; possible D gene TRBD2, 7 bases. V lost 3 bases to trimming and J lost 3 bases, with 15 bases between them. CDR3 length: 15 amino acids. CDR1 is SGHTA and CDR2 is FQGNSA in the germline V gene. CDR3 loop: CASSFQWGGGYEQYF. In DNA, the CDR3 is TGTGCCAGCAGCTTTCAATGGGGGGGCGGCTACGAGCAGTACTTC.